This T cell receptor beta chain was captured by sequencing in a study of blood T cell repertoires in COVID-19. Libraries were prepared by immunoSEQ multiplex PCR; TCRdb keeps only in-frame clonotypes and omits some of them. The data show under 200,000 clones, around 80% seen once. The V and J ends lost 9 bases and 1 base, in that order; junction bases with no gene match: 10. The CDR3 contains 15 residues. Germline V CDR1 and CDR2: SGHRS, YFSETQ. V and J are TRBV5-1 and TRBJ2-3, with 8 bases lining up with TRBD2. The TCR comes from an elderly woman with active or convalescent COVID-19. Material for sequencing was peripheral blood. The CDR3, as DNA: TGCGCCACAACAGCGGGGGACACCCGCACAGATACGCAGTATTTT. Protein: CATTAGDTRTDTQYF.